Included here is one TCR beta chain sequence, with context. What it binds is unknown. This record belongs to a study of CD8+CD57+ T cells in acquired aplastic anemia. Findings of the study overall: Patient and control CD8+ Simpson's diversity was not significantly different. There were over 25 CD8+ CDR3 sequences that occurred in both patients and controls.

Genomic DNA, serving as template, underwent TCR beta VDJ and CDR3 profiling. TCRdb reprocessed the reads with MiXCR, giving one entry per CDR3 protein. The sample carries approximately 98,000 distinct CDR3 sequences, 55% to 70% recorded once. An expansion of CD8+CD57+ cells by flow cytometry had been shown in patients chosen for sequencing. The enrolled patients all had severe acquired aplastic anemia. Sequencing was done on a sample of sorted CD4+, CD8+, or CD8+CD57+ T cells (not recorded which) from PBMCs. The clonotype was recovered from a human donor with aplastic anemia.

The CDR3 sequence: CSAFPGDRGGKAETQYF. CDR3 bases: TGCAGTGCCTTTCCCGGGGACAGGGGAGGAAAGGCAGAAACCCAGTACTTC. This chain uses TRBV20-1 with TRBJ2-5, with 10 positions matching TRBD1. CDR1 and CDR2 from the germline V gene are DFQATT and SNEGSKA (reference sequence). The trim removed 6 bases at V and 8 bases at J, leaving 21 bases unmatched. The CDR3 totals 17 residues.